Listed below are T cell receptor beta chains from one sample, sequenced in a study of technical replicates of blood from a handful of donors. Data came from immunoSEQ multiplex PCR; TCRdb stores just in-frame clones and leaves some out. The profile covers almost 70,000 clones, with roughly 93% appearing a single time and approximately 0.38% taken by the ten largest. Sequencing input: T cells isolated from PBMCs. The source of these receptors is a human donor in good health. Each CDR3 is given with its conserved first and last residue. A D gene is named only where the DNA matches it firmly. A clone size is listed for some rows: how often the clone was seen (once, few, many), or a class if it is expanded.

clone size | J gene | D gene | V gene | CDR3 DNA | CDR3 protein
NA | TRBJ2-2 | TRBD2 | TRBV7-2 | TGTGCCAGCAGCCCGTACGTAGGACTAGCGGGGAACACCGGGGAGCTGTTTTTT | CASSPYVGLAGNTGELFF
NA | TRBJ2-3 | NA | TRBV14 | TGTGCCAGCAGCCAAGCGGTCTTATCCACAGATACGCAGTATTTT | CASSQAVLSTDTQYF
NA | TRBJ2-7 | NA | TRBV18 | TGTGCCAGCTCACCACTGCAGGAATACGACTACGAGCAGTACTTC | CASSPLQEYDYEQYF
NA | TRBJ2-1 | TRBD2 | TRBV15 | TGTGCCACCAGCAGAGATAGGGGGCTAGCGGGGAAAGGGGAGTTCTTC | CATSRDRGLAGKGEFF
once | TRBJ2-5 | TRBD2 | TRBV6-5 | TGTGCCAGCAGTCCGACTAGCGGGAGCCCAGAGACCCAGTACTTC | CASSPTSGSPETQYF
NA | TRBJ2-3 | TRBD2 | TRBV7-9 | TGTGCCAGCAGCATAACTAGCGGGAGCACAGATACGCAGTATTTT | CASSITSGSTDTQYF
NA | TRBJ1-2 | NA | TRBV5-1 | TGCGCCAGCAGCTCGACGACAGTTAACTATGGCTACACCTTC | CASSSTTVNYGYTF
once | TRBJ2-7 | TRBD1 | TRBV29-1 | TGCAGCGCCCAGACAGGGGATGCCGAGCAGTACTTC | CSAQTGDAEQYF
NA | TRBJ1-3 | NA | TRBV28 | TGTGCCAGCAGTTTCAGGACAGAGCGCCGATCTGGAAACACCATATATTTT | CASSFRTERRSGNTIYF
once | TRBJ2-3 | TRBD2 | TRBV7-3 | TGTGCCAGCAGCTTAACTAGCGGGAGCACAGATACGCAGTATTTT | CASSLTSGSTDTQYF
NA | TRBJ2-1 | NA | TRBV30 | TGTGCCTGGAGTCAGGGGACTGAGCAGTTCTTC | CAWSQGTEQFF
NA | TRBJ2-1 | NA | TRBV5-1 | TGCGCCAGCAGCTCGGTACTGTCTGCAAACAATGAGCAGTTCTTC | CASSSVLSANNEQFF
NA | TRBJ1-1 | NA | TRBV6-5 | TGTGCCAGCAGTTACCTGACAGCCGTAAGGACTGAAGCTTTCTTT | CASSYLTAVRTEAFF
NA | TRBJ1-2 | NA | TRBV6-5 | TGTGCCAGCAGTTACTCGGAGGCGGTGAACTATGGCTACACCTTC | CASSYSEAVNYGYTF
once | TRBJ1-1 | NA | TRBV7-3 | TGTGCCAGCAGCCCTCAGGGACAGAACACTGAAGCTTTCTTT | CASSPQGQNTEAFF
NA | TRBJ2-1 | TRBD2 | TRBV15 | TGTGCCACCAGCAGAGATCAACTAGCGGTCAATGAGCAGTTCTTC | CATSRDQLAVNEQFF
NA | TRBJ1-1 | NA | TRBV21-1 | TGTGCCAGCAGCAAAGGGGACAGGCCTAGGGAAAACACTGAAGCTTTCTTT | CASSKGDRPRENTEAFF
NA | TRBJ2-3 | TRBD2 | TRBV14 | TGTGCCAGCAGCCAAGGGCTAGCGGGAACTCTAGTAGAAGATACGCAGTATTTT | CASSQGLAGTLVEDTQYF
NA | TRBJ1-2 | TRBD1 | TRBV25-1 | TGTGCCAGCAGCCATGGGGGGGACAGGGATGGCTACACCTTC | CASSHGGDRDGYTF
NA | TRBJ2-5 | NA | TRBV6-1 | TGTGCCAGCAGTGAAGCTGTTCCGGGTCGAGAGGAGACCCAGTACTTC | CASSEAVPGREETQYF
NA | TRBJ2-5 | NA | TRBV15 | TGTGCCACCAGCAGAGATCTTGGAGGGCAAGAGACCCAGTACTTC | CATSRDLGGQETQYF
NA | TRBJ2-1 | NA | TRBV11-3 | TGTGCCAGCAGCTTGGCTCAACGGGAGCTCTACAATGAGCAGTTCTTC | CASSLAQRELYNEQFF
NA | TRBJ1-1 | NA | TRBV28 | TGTGCCAGCAGTTTATTAGGGCAGACTAAAACTGAAGCTTTCTTT | CASSLLGQTKTEAFF
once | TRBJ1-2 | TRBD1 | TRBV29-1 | TGCAGCGTTGAAGGGGACAGGTGGGGAAACTATGGCTACACCTTC | CSVEGDRWGNYGYTF
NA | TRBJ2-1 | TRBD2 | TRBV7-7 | TGTGCCAGCAGCACTAGCGGGGATAACAATGAGCAGTTCTTC | CASSTSGDNNEQFF
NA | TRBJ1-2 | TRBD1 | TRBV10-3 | TGTGCCATCAGTGAGCTGGGACAGGCTACCTACACCTTC | CAISELGQATYTF
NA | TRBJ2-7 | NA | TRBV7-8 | TGTGCCAGCAGCTTTAGAGGAAGGTACGAGCAGTACTTC | CASSFRGRYEQYF
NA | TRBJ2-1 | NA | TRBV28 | TGTGCCAGCAGTTTAGCGGACTCCTACAATGAGCAGTTCTTC | CASSLADSYNEQFF
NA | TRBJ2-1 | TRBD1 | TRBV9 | TGTGCCAGCAGCGTAGGGGGACAGGGCTCCTACAATGAGCAGTTCTTC | CASSVGGQGSYNEQFF
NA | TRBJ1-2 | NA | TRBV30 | TGTGCCTGGAGCCCCGTCTCCCCAGGGGATATGGAAGGCTACACCTTC | CAWSPVSPGDMEGYTF
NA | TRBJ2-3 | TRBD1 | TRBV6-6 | TGTGCCAGCAGTTTATCTCAGGGGGCGAGGACAGATACGCAGTATTTT | CASSLSQGARTDTQYF
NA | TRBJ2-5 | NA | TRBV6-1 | TGTGCCAGCAGTGGATGGGTACCAGGACAAGAGACCCAGTACTTC | CASSGWVPGQETQYF
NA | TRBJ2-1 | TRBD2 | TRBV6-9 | TGTGCCAGCATTCTAACGGGACTAGACTACAATGAGCAGTTCTTC | CASILTGLDYNEQFF
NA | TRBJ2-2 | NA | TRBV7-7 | TGTGCCAGCAGCTTTGGCGGGGACTCCGGGGAGCTGTTTTTT | CASSFGGDSGELFF
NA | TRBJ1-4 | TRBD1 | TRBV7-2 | TGTGCCAGCAGCTGGACAGGGAATGAAAAACTGTTTTTT | CASSWTGNEKLFF
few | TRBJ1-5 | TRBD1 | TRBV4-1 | TGCGCCAGCAGCCCAATGACAGGGACTAATCAGCCCCAGCATTTT | CASSPMTGTNQPQHF
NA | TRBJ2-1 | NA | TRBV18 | TGTGCCAGCTCACCAGAACAGATACCGACCTACAATGAGCAGTTCTTC | CASSPEQIPTYNEQFF
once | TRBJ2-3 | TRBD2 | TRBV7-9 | TGTGCCAGCAGCTTAAGTTTGAGCGGGGCTGGGGATACGCAGTATTTT | CASSLSLSGAGDTQYF
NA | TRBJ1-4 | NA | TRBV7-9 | TGTGCCAGCAGCTTAGATCGAGGAGTTGGTGAAAAACTGTTTTTT | CASSLDRGVGEKLFF
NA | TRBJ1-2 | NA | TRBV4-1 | TGCGCCAGCAGCCAAGAACCGGGTAAATATGGCTACACCTTC | CASSQEPGKYGYTF
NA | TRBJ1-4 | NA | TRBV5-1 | TGCGCCAGCAGGTCAGGGGATATCAAGGAAAAACTGTTTTTT | CASRSGDIKEKLFF
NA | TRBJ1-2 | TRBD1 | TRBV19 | TGTGCCAGTCGAAGTTCCGGGACAGGGGGGTTTGGCTATGGCTACACCTTC | CASRSSGTGGFGYGYTF
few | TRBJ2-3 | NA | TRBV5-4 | TGTGCCAGCAGCTTTCTCACAGATACGCAGTATTTT | CASSFLTDTQYF
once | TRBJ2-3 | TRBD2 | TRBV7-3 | TGTGCCAGCAGCTTACTAGCGGGGACTAGCACAGATACGCAGTATTTT | CASSLLAGTSTDTQYF
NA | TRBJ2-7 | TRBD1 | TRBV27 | TGTGCCAGCAGTCCAACCGGGACAGGGGTCTCCTACGAGCAGTACTTC | CASSPTGTGVSYEQYF
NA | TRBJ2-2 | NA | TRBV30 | TGTGCCTGGAGTCGACTAACATACACCGGGGAGCTGTTTTTT | CAWSRLTYTGELFF
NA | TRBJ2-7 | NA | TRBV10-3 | TGTGCCATCAGTGATGCACGAGACGAGCAGTACTTC | CAISDARDEQYF
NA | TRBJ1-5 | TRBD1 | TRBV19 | TGTGCCAGTAAGTCGGGACAGGGAAGGTATAGCAATCAGCCCCAGCATTTT | CASKSGQGRYSNQPQHF
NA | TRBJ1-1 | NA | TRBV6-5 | TGTGCCAGCAGTTACTCCTACATTTCACAGGGAGAAGCTTTCTTT | CASSYSYISQGEAFF
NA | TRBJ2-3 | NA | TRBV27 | TGTGCCAGCAGTTTGGGGGGACTAGATACGCAGTATTTT | CASSLGGLDTQYF
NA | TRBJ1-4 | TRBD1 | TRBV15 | TGTGCCACCAGCAGCAACAGGGGGCTAGGAGAAAAACTGTTTTTT | CATSSNRGLGEKLFF
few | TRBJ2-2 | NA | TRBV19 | TGTGCCAGTAGTATGTGGACAGCGAACACCGGGGAGCTGTTTTTT | CASSMWTANTGELFF
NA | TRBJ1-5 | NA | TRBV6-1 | TGTGCCAGCAGTGATCCGGGACTGAGCAATCAGCCCCAGCATTTT | CASSDPGLSNQPQHF
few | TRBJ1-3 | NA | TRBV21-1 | TGTGCCAGCAGCAAAGAGGCAGGGCAGACCATATATTTT | CASSKEAGQTIYF